The next 15 T cell receptor beta chains were all read from a single sample in a study of T-cell reconstitution after alpha-beta-depleted transplantation in children. As it was prepared, the TCRbeta library received unique molecular identifiers. MiXCR, applied by TCRdb to the PCR reads, yields one record per CDR3 protein. The sample holds under 850,000 distinct CDR3 sequences, around 12% seen once. The sequences come from PBMCs, collected before TCRalphabeta/CD19-depleted stem cell transplant. The source of these receptors is a girl aged 2 to 9 with congenital amegakaryocytic thrombocytopenia, due to receive a stem cell transplant.

This clonotype was observed many times. This chain uses TRBV5-1 with TRBJ2-1; D is unclear. The CDR3 consists of 16 residues. CDR1 is SGHRS and CDR2 is YFSETQ in the germline V gene. V dropped 0 bases and J dropped 0 bases, with 10 bases sitting between them. The CDR3 sequence: CASSLEFLSSYNEQFF. In nucleotides, the CDR3 is TGCGCCAGCAGCTTGGAATTTCTGAGCTCCTACAATGAGCAGTTCTTC.

A few counts support this clonotype. The V gene is TRBV14, the J gene TRBJ2-1; D is uncertain. Deletions cut 0 bases from V and 8 bases from J, with 8 bases between. Germline loops: CDR1 SGHDN, CDR2 FVKESK. The CDR3 is 13 residues long. The CDR3 is CASSQEPGHEQFF. CDR3 DNA sequence: TGTGCCAGCAGCCAAGAACCCGGGCATGAGCAGTTCTTC.

In this sample, this clonotype turned up many times. J is TRBJ1-2 and V is TRBV30; the D is unclear. From germline, CDR1 is GTSNPN and CDR2 SVGIG (reference sequence). The V and J ends lost 4 bases and 2 bases respectively, with 5 bases between them. This CDR3 spans 11 amino acids. CDR3 sequence (DNA): TGTGCCTGGAACTTAAACTATGGCTACACCTTC. This sequence encodes CAWNLNYGYTF.

This clonotype has at least ten counts. The chain combines TRBV6-1 with TRBJ2-1; tentatively, D is TRBD1 (6 bases). V was pared by 5 bases and J by 0 bases, with 11 bases between. Germline CDR1 and CDR2: MNHNS and SASEGT. The CDR3 sequence is 15 residues long. CDR3 protein: CASSTGSSSYNEQFF. CDR3 DNA sequence: TGTGCCAGCAGTACAGGGTCAAGCTCCTACAATGAGCAGTTCTTC.

Ten or more counts support this clonotype. The chain recombines TRBV11-2 with TRBJ2-1; 8 nucleotides line up with TRBD2. V gave up 5 bases and J gave up 4 bases; unmatched junction bases: 10. Germline V gives CDR1 SGHAT, CDR2 FQNNGV. The length of the CDR3 is 16 residues. The CDR3 region has the DNA TGTGCCAGCAGCCACGGGGGAACTAGCGGTTACAATGAGCAGTTCTTC. Protein sequence: CASSHGGTSGYNEQFF.

A remark on this clonotype: A much more abundant neighbour one base away suggests this may be a read error. The J gene is TRBJ1-2, the V gene TRBV28; D is ambiguous. The CDR3 is 14 amino acids. Germline loops: CDR1 MDHEN, CDR2 SYDVKM. CDR3 nucleotides: TGTGCCAGCAGTGCCCCAGAAGGCGTTTATGGCGACACCTTC. Amino acid sequence: CASSAPEGVYGDTF.

Ten or more counts support this clonotype. The CDR3 nucleotides are TGCGCCAGCAGCTTGGAGTCGGGACGCAGAGAGACCCAGTACTTC. Protein product: CASSLESGRRETQYF. The chain is built from TRBV5-1 and TRBJ2-5; D tentatively fits TRBD1 or TRBD2 (5 bases each). This CDR3 is 15 amino acids long. CDR1 and CDR2 (germline): SGHRS, YFSETQ. Trimming took 0 bases from V and 4 from J, leaving 13 bases between them.

The V and J genes are TRBV20-1 and TRBJ2-4; perhaps TRBD2 as D (5 bases). Germline loops: CDR1 DFQATT, CDR2 SNEGSKA (reference sequence). V lost 0 bases to trimming and J lost 6 bases, with 18 bases between them. The CDR3 is 16 residues long. DNA for the CDR3: TGCAGTGCTAGAGACCCCGAACTAGGACGAGGAAACATTCAGTACTTC. Translating it yields CSARDPELGRGNIQYF.

The sample holds many counts of this clonotype. The rearrangement links TRBV5-1 to TRBJ2-1, with 10 bases matching TRBD2. This CDR3 comprises 19 residues. Germline values: CDR1 SGHRS, CDR2 YFSETQ. J gave up 1 base and V 3 bases, and 13 bases lay outside the gene matches. DNA for the CDR3: TGCGCCAGCAGCTCGCCCTATAACCTTAGCGGGAGGTCCTACAATGAGCAGTTCTTC. Amino acid sequence: CASSSPYNLSGRSYNEQFF.

The sample holds many counts of this clonotype. The chain has TRBV5-1 and TRBJ1-4; unclear D gene. V was pared by 5 bases and J by 8 bases, with 13 bases between. CDR1 SGHRS and CDR2 YFSETQ come from the germline V gene. This CDR3 contains 13 residues. CDR3 protein: CASRGNEGEKLFF. Written as DNA, the CDR3 is TGCGCCAGCAGGGGGAACGAGGGAGAAAAACTGTTTTTT.

This clonotype was recorded at least ten times. The chain is built from TRBV7-9 and TRBJ2-2, with 7 bases fitting TRBD2. V shed 3 bases, J shed 5 bases, and the junction held 6 bases outside the gene matches. The CDR3 is 15 residues long. Germline CDR1 SEHNR, CDR2 FQNEAQ (reference sequence). The CDR3 loop is CASSFLAEITGELFF. CDR3 in DNA: TGTGCCAGCAGCTTTCTAGCGGAGATAACCGGGGAGCTGTTTTTT.

The genes are TRBV29-1 and TRBJ1-4; D ambiguous. V lost 4 bases, J lost 3 bases, and 9 bases lay in between. CDR1 and CDR2 from the germline V gene are SQVTM and ANQGSEA. The CDR3 spans 13 residues. In DNA, the CDR3 is TGCAGCGTTGTTGGGTTGGCTAATGAAAAACTGTTTTTT. This sequence encodes CSVVGLANEKLFF.

This chain uses TRBV7-9 with TRBJ2-7, with D hard to call. V was shortened by 5 bases and J by 5 bases, with 10 bases between the two germline ends. The CDR3 sequence is 12 residues long. Per the germline V gene, CDR1 is SEHNR and CDR2 is FQNEAQ (reference sequence). The CDR3 nucleotides read TGTGCCAGCAGCACCGATCCCAACGAGCAGTACTTC. Encoded protein: CASSTDPNEQYF. Full variable domain (rest looked up from reference TRBV7-9 and TRBJ2-7): DTGVSQNPRHKITKRGQNVTFRCDPISEHNRLYWYRQTLGQGPEFLTYFQNEAQLEKSRLLSDRFSAERPKGSFSTLEIQRTEQGDSAMYLCASSTDPNEQYFGPGTRLTVT.

The rearrangement joins TRBV29-1 to TRBJ2-6, with D unresolved. The CDR3 length is 16 residues. V was pared by 2 bases and J by 2 bases, with 13 bases between. The germline V gene has CDR1 SQVTM and CDR2 ANQGSEA. The CDR3 DNA is TGCAGCGTTGAATTTGACGTTGGGGCTGGGGCCAACGTCCTGACTTTC. It is translated as CSVEFDVGAGANVLTF.

This clonotype has ten or more counts. This rearrangement joins TRBV12-3 or TRBV12-4 to TRBJ2-7; D is ambiguous. V lost 3 bases and J 6 bases, leaving 15 bases between the germline ends. The CDR3 has 14 amino acids. CDR3 protein: CASSLSRRVGEQYF. The DNA for the CDR3 is TGTGCCAGCAGTTTGAGTAGGCGAGTGGGCGAGCAGTACTTC.